The rows below give T cell receptor beta chains drawn from one sample of a study of T-cell memory formation after mild COVID-19. TCRdb re-analysed the 5' RACE reads in MiXCR, keeping a single row per CDR3 protein. Of approximately 260,000 distinct CDR3 sequences listed, about a sixth are singletons. Sequenced material: PBMCs or a T cell subset sorted from them (not recorded which). The source of these receptors is a man between 18 and 29 years old who had mild COVID-19 (a few samples of this study predate the infection). Cell type and time point are not known. CDR3s include the opening cysteine and the closing phenylalanine or tryptophan. Fields, in order: clone size, D gene, J gene, V gene, CDR3 DNA, CDR3 protein. A D gene is named only where the DNA matches it firmly. Some rows have no size entry. The others give once, few or many, or a class for an expanded clone.

clone size: -; D gene: TRBD1; J gene: TRBJ2-7; V gene: TRBV5-4; CDR3 DNA: TGTGCCAGCAGCCCGGGACAGTACGAGCAGTACTTC; CDR3 protein: CASSPGQYEQYF
clone size: few; D gene: -; J gene: TRBJ2-2; V gene: TRBV7-9; CDR3 DNA: TGTGCCAGCAGCCCCAACCCCACCGGGGAGCTGTTTTTT; CDR3 protein: CASSPNPTGELFF
clone size: few; D gene: -; J gene: TRBJ1-6; V gene: TRBV19; CDR3 DNA: TGTGCCAGTAGTATGACGGCGTCCCCGTATCACCTCCACTTT; CDR3 protein: CASSMTASPYHLHF
clone size: -; D gene: -; J gene: TRBJ2-1; V gene: TRBV19; CDR3 DNA: TGTGCCAGTAGTAGGTTCGTACAAGCGGGTTATTACAATGAGCAGTTCTTC; CDR3 protein: CASSRFVQAGYYNEQFF
clone size: -; D gene: TRBD1; J gene: TRBJ2-1; V gene: TRBV5-1; CDR3 DNA: TGCGCCAGCAGCCCAGACAGGGGAGGCCTCGATGAGCAGTTCTTC; CDR3 protein: CASSPDRGGLDEQFF
clone size: -; D gene: -; J gene: TRBJ2-5; V gene: TRBV6-2/TRBV6-3; CDR3 DNA: TGTGCCACCAGGACCCCGGACCAAGAGACCCAGTACTTC; CDR3 protein: CATRTPDQETQYF
clone size: many; D gene: -; J gene: TRBJ2-5; V gene: TRBV5-1; CDR3 DNA: TGCGCCAGCAGCTTGGGCGAAGAGACCCAGTACTTC; CDR3 protein: CASSLGEETQYF
clone size: few; D gene: TRBD2; J gene: TRBJ2-1; V gene: TRBV18; CDR3 DNA: TGTGCCAGCTCACCAAATCCGGGACTAGCGGGGTACAATGAGCAGTTCTTC; CDR3 protein: CASSPNPGLAGYNEQFF
clone size: once; D gene: -; J gene: TRBJ2-7; V gene: TRBV20-1; CDR3 DNA: TGCAGTGCACGACAGGGACTAGAAGTAGGAGAGCAGTACTTC; CDR3 protein: CSARQGLEVGEQYF
clone size: many; D gene: -; J gene: TRBJ2-3; V gene: TRBV7-2; CDR3 DNA: TGTGCCAGCAGCCGCGGGCCTATGGGAGACACAGATACGCAGTATTTT; CDR3 protein: CASSRGPMGDTDTQYF
clone size: -; D gene: -; J gene: TRBJ1-5; V gene: TRBV7-8; CDR3 DNA: TGTGCCAGCAGCGGAACACGGGAGGAGCCCCAGCATTTT; CDR3 protein: CASSGTREEPQHF
clone size: -; D gene: -; J gene: TRBJ2-3; V gene: TRBV29-1; CDR3 DNA: TGCAGCGTTACGCCTAGCACAGATACGCAGTATTTT; CDR3 protein: CSVTPSTDTQYF
clone size: -; D gene: TRBD1; J gene: TRBJ1-2; V gene: TRBV11-2; CDR3 DNA: TGTGCCAGCAGCTCAGTAAAAGGACAGGGGGACTATGGCTACACCTTC; CDR3 protein: CASSSVKGQGDYGYTF
clone size: few; D gene: -; J gene: TRBJ2-5; V gene: TRBV6-2/TRBV6-3; CDR3 DNA: TGTGCCAGCAGTTACGTCAGCGGTGGTTCCCAGTACTTC; CDR3 protein: CASSYVSGGSQYF